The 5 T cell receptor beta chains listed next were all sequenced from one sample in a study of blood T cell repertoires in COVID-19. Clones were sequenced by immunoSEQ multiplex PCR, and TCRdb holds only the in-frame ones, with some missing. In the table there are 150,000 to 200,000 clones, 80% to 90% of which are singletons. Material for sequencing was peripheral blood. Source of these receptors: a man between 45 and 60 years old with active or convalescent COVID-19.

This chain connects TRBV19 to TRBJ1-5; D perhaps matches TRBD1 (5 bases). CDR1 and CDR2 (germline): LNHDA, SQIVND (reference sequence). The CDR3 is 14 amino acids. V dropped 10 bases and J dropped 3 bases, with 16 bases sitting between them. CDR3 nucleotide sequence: TGTGCCACCCCCCCGGACACCTTCAATCAGCCCCAGCATTTT. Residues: CATPPDTFNQPQHF. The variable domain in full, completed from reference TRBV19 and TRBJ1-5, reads DGGITQSPKYLFRKEGQNVTLSCEQNLNHDAMYWYRQDPGQGLRLIYYSQIVNDFQKGDIAEGYSVSREKKESFPLTVTSAQKNPTAFYLCATPPDTFNQPQHFGDGTRLSIL.

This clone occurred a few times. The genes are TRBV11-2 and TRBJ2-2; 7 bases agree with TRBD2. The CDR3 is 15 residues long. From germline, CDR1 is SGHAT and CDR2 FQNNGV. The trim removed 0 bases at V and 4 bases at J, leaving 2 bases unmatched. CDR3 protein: CASSLDAGVTGELFF. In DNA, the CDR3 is TGTGCCAGCAGCTTAGATGCGGGGGTCACCGGGGAGCTGTTTTTT. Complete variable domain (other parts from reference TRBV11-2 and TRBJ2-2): EAGVAQSPRYKIIEKRQSVAFWCNPISGHATLYWYQQILGQGPKLLIQFQNNGVVDDSQLPKDRFSAERLKGVDSTLKIQPAKLEDSAVYLCASSLDAGVTGELFFGEGSRLTVL.

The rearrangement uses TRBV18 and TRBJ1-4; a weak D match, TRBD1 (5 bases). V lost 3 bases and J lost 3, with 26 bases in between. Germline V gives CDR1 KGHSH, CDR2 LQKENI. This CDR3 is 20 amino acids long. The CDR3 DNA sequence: TGTGCCAGCTCACCGATCACCCTAAAGAACACTGGGGCCTCTAATGAAAAACTGTTTTTT. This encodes CASSPITLKNTGASNEKLFF.

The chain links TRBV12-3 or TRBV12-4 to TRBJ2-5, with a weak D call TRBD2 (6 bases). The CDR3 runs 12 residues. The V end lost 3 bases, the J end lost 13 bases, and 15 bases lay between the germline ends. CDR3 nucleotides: TGTGCCAGCAGTTTTTTGGAGGGAGAAGGGTACTTC. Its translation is CASSFLEGEGYF.

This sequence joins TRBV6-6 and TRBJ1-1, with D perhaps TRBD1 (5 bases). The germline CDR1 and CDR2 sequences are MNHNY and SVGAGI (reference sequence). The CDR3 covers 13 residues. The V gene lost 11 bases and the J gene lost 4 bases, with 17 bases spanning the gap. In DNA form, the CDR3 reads TGTGCCGGACAAAGGTCGGAAGGCACTGAAGCTTTCTTT. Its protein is CAGQRSEGTEAFF.